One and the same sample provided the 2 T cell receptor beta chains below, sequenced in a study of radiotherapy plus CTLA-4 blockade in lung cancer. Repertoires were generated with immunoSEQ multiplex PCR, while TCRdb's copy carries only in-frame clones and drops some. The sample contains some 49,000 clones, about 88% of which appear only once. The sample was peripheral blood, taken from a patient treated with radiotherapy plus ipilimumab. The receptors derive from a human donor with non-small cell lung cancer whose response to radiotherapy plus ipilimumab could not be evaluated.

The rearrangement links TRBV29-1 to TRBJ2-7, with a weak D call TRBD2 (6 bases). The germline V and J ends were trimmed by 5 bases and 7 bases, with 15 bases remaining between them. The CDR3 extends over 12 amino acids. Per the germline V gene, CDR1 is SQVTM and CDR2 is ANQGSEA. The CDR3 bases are TGCAGCGTTCTTAGCGGCTCGAGAGAGCAGTACTTC. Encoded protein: CSVLSGSREQYF.

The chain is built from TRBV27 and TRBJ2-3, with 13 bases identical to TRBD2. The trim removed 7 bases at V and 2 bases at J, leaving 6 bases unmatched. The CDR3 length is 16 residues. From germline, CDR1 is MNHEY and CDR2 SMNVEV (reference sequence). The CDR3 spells CASTGTSGTFTDTQYF. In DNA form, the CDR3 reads TGTGCCAGCACCGGGACTAGCGGGACATTCACAGATACGCAGTATTTT.